The 16 T cell receptor beta chains below all came from one sample that was sequenced in a study of blood T cells in healthy people across ages. Using a J-beta primer mix together with a sample-barcoded 5' primer, a second PCR was run for roughly 6 to 11 cycles. A single record per CDR3 protein comes from TCRdb applying MiXCR to the 5' RACE reads. The sample holds 600,000 to 650,000 distinct CDR3 sequences, roughly 53% seen once. Sample: blood. The receptors originated from a man in his 60s in good health.

The CDR3 nucleotides are TGTGCCATCAATAACGGGGGGACAGAGACCCAGTACTTC. This sequence encodes CAINNGGTETQYF. The chain employs TRBV10-3 and TRBJ2-5; 7 nucleotides match TRBD2. Germline V CDR1 and CDR2: ENHRY, SYGVKD. V shed 7 bases, J shed 4 bases, and the junction held 6 bases outside the gene matches. This CDR3 region has 13 residues.

This chain uses TRBV9 with TRBJ2-3; 11 bases are a match to TRBD2. Germline CDR1 SGDLS, CDR2 YYNGEE. This CDR3 comprises 16 residues. Trimming removed 0 bases from V and 3 bases from J; junction bases left unmatched: 3. CDR3 region: CASSVGASGGTDTQYF. CDR3 nucleotides: TGTGCCAGCAGCGTAGGGGCTAGCGGGGGGACAGATACGCAGTATTTT.

The rearrangement links TRBV20-1 to TRBJ1-1, with TRBD1 identical over 9 bases. Unmatched junction bases numbered 7, after V lost 5 bases and J lost 3 bases. Per germline, CDR1 DFQATT and CDR2 SNEGSKA (reference sequence). The CDR3 is made up of 14 amino acids. The CDR3 DNA is TGCAGTGCTGTAACGGGACAGGGCTACACTGAAGCTTTCTTT. Translating it yields CSAVTGQGYTEAFF.

The chain carries TRBV15 and TRBJ2-3; D not resolved. Trimming cost V 0 bases and J 4 bases, with 11 bases left between them. The CDR3 is 15 amino acids. The germline CDR1 and CDR2 sequences are LNHNV and YYDKDF (reference sequence). This chain's CDR3 is CATSRDGSYADTQYF. DNA of the CDR3: TGTGCCACCAGCAGAGATGGTAGTTACGCAGATACGCAGTATTTT.

The V call is TRBV12-3 or TRBV12-4, the J call TRBJ1-1, with D perhaps matching TRBD1 (6 bases). The CDR3 is made up of 13 amino acids. Trimming cost V 8 bases and J 5 bases, with 15 bases left between them. CDR3: CASARGGRTEAFF. Written as DNA, the CDR3 is TGTGCCAGCGCTAGGGGGGGACGGACTGAAGCTTTCTTT.

This chain uses TRBV6-5 with TRBJ2-7; tentative D call: TRBD1 (5 bases). There are 13 residues in the CDR3. From germline, CDR1 is MNHEY and CDR2 SVGAGI. Trimming removed 5 bases at V and 11 bases at J, with 19 bases between. CDR3 sequence: CASSDQWQGGEYF. CDR3 nucleotides: TGTGCCAGCAGTGACCAGTGGCAGGGTGGGGAGTACTTC.

The chain carries TRBV11-2 and TRBJ1-1, with 9 positions matching TRBD1. CDR3 length: 14 amino acids. Germline values: CDR1 SGHAT, CDR2 FQNNGV. V dropped 5 bases and J dropped 6; count of bases not matched to a gene: 7. This CDR3 is CASSNRDRDSEAFF. In DNA, the CDR3 is TGTGCCAGCAGCAACCGGGACAGGGACTCTGAAGCTTTCTTT.

The rearrangement uses TRBV20-1 and TRBJ2-5; 10 bases are shared with TRBD2. CDR1 DFQATT and CDR2 SNEGSKA come from the germline V gene (reference sequence). Trimming took 6 bases from V and 5 from J; bases not matched to a gene: 9. The CDR3 covers 14 residues. DNA of the CDR3: TGCAGTGCGAGGCCGGGACTAGCGAGTGAGACCCAGTACTTC. Amino acids: CSARPGLASETQYF.

This clonotype was picked up a small number of times. This rearrangement joins TRBV5-6 to TRBJ2-7, with TRBD1 matching 7 bases. From germline, CDR1 is SGHDT and CDR2 YYEEEE. The CDR3 is 15 residues long. V was clipped by 4 bases and J by 0 bases; unmatched bases: 7. The CDR3 loop reads CASSPRGLLSYEQYF. CDR3 bases: TGTGCCAGCAGCCCGAGGGGGCTTCTCTCCTACGAGCAGTACTTC.

The sample holds a few counts of this clonotype. The rearrangement uses TRBV29-1 and TRBJ2-5; 8 bases are a match to TRBD2. The length of the CDR3 is 14 residues. The V gene's germline CDR1 is SQVTM and CDR2 ANQGSEA. The ends lost 2 bases at V and 5 bases at J; junction bases unmatched: 7. DNA for the CDR3: TGCAGCGTTGAAAAGGCGGGGGGCGTCGAGACCCAGTACTTC. Translation gives CSVEKAGGVETQYF. Full variable domain (outside the CDR3, taken from reference TRBV29-1 and TRBJ2-5): SAVISQKPSRDICQRGTSLTIQCQVDSQVTMMFWYRQQPGQSLTLIATANQGSEATYESGFVIDKFPISRPNLTFSTLTVSNMSPEDSSIYLCSVEKAGGVETQYFGPGTRLLVL.

This clonotype was seen more than once but under ten times. The chain carries TRBV14 and TRBJ2-4, with D uncertain. This CDR3 is 14 amino acids long. Germline V lookup: CDR1 SGHDN, CDR2 FVKESK. Trimming stripped 1 base from V and 9 bases from J, with 13 bases between. CDR3 sequence reads: CASSQVKASGIQYF. The DNA of the CDR3 is TGTGCCAGCAGCCAAGTCAAGGCGAGTGGCATTCAGTACTTC. Full variable domain (remainder filled in from reference TRBV14 and TRBJ2-4): EAGVTQFPSHSVIEKGQTVTLRCDPISGHDNLYWYRRVMGKEIKFLLHFVKESKQDESGMPNNRFLAERTGGTYSTLKVQPAELEDSGVYFCASSQVKASGIQYFGAGTRLSVL.

The CDR3 sequence: CASSSGDRGAYNEQFF. As DNA, the CDR3 is TGTGCCAGCAGTTCGGGGGACAGGGGGGCCTACAATGAGCAGTTCTTC. The rearrangement joins TRBV2 to TRBJ2-1; 11 bases are shared with TRBD1. Trimming removed 5 bases from V and 2 bases from J; junction bases left unmatched: 5. The CDR3 has 16 residues. Germline V gene sequence: CDR1 SNHLY, CDR2 FYNNEI.

V gene TRBV18 combines with J gene TRBJ1-5; 10 bases match TRBD1. Germline V gene lookup returns CDR1 KGHSH and CDR2 LQKENI. CDR3 length: 15 amino acids. V shed 3 bases and J 6 bases; nucleotides not matched to a gene: 5. The CDR3 DNA sequence: TGTGCCAGCTCACCCGCGACAGGGGGCGGTCAGCCCCAGCATTTT. This gives the protein CASSPATGGGQPQHF.

This chain connects TRBV14 to TRBJ2-2; D gene uncertain. CDR1 and CDR2 (germline): SGHDN, FVKESK. The CDR3 is 14 residues long. Trimming took 4 bases from V and 5 from J, leaving 11 bases between them. The CDR3 nucleotides are TGTGCCAGCAGCCCCAACGCCGGGACCGGGGAGCTGTTTTTT. It specifies CASSPNAGTGELFF.

The V call is TRBV12-3 or TRBV12-4, the J call TRBJ1-5; D is unclear. Deletions cut 3 bases from V and 0 bases from J, with 3 bases between. CDR3 size: 13 residues. For the CDR3, the DNA is TGTGCCAGCAGTTTCGGTAGCAATCAGCCCCAGCATTTT. Its translation: CASSFGSNQPQHF.

The rearrangement uses TRBV5-1 and TRBJ1-3; possibly TRBD1 for D (6 bases). The V gene's germline CDR1 is SGHRS and CDR2 YFSETQ. The CDR3 length is 16 residues. Deletions cut 1 base from V and 0 bases from J, with 11 bases between. This chain's CDR3 is CASSLQQGPSGNTIYF. The CDR3 coding sequence is TGCGCCAGCAGCTTGCAACAGGGACCCTCTGGAAACACCATATATTTT.